Following are 4 T cell receptor beta chains from one sample sequenced in a study of shared clonotypes between healthy human individuals. Clones were sequenced by immunoSEQ multiplex PCR, and TCRdb holds only the in-frame ones, with some missing. The sample consists of 600,000 to 750,000 clones, 55% to 75% of them appearing once. The material sequenced was memory CD4+ T cells sorted from blood. As to subset: CD45RA-negative fraction. These receptors all come from a woman aged 25 to 39 in good health.

V usage is TRBV6-5 and J usage is TRBJ1-2, with D possibly TRBD1 on 5 matching bases. Germline V CDR1 and CDR2: MNHEY, SVGAGI. The length of the CDR3 is 15 residues. V was pared by 2 bases and J by 0 bases, with 10 bases between. This CDR3 is CASSYGWGPNYGYTF. The CDR3 DNA sequence: TGTGCCAGCAGTTACGGCTGGGGCCCTAACTATGGCTACACCTTC.

This clone has more than one count but fewer than ten. V gene TRBV19 combines with J gene TRBJ1-4; TRBD1 might be the D (5 bases). CDR3 length: 17 residues. V was clipped by 3 bases and J by 0 bases, with 14 bases between them. Germline CDR1 LNHDA, CDR2 SQIVND (reference sequence). The CDR3 loop is CASSIGRGGATNEKLFF. CDR3 nucleotide sequence: TGTGCCAGTAGTATTGGTAGGGGAGGAGCAACTAATGAAAAACTGTTTTTT.

The rearrangement uses TRBV7-8 and TRBJ1-1, with TRBD1 identical over 7 bases. CDR1 is SGHVS, CDR2 FQNEAQ, per germline. The J segment lost 1 base and the V segment lost 6 bases, leaving 2 bases of the junction unmatched. The CDR3 runs 13 residues. CDR3 residues: CASRGTANTEAFF. In DNA form, the CDR3 reads TGTGCCAGCAGGGGGACAGCGAACACTGAAGCTTTCTTT.

The chain employs TRBV11-2 and TRBJ2-1; D perhaps matches TRBD2 (5 bases). The V end was cut by 1 base, the J end by 2 bases, with 12 bases between. The germline V gene encodes CDR1 SGHAT and CDR2 FQNNGV. CDR3 length: 16 amino acids. CDR3 residues: CASSLAASITYNEQFF. CDR3 bases: TGTGCCAGCAGCTTAGCAGCTAGCATCACCTACAATGAGCAGTTCTTC.